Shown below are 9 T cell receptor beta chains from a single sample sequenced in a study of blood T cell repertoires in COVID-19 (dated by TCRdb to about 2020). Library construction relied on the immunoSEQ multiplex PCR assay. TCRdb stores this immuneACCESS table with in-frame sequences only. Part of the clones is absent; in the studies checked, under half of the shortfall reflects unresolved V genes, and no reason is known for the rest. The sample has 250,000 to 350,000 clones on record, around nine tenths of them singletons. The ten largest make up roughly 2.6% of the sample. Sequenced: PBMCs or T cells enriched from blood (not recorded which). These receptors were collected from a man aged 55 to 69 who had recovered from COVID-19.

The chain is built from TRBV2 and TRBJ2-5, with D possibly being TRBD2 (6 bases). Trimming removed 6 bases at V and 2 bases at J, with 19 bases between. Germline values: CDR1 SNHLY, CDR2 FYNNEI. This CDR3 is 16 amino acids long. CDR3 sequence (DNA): TGTGCCAGCAGCGAGTCCGGGGCTAGCGATCAAGAGACCCAGTACTTC. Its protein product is CASSESGASDQETQYF.

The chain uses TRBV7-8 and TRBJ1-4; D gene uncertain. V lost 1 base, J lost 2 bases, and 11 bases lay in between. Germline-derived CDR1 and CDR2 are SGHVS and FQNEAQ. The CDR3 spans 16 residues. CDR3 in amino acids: CASSLVEVGTNEKLFF. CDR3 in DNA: TGTGCCAGCAGCTTAGTCGAGGTTGGGACTAATGAAAAACTGTTTTTT.

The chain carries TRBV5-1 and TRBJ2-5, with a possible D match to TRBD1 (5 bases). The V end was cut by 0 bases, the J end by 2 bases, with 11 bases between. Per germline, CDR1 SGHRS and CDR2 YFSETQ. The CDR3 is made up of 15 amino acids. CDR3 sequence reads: CASSLGQGLQETQYF. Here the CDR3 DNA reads TGCGCCAGCAGCTTGGGTCAGGGTCTACAAGAGACCCAGTACTTC.

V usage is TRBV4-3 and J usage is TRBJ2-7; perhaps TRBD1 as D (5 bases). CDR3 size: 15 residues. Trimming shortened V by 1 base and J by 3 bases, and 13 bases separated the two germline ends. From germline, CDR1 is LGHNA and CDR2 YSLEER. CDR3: CASSQAPGHIYEQYF. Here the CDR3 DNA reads TGCGCCAGCAGCCAAGCGCCAGGACACATCTACGAGCAGTACTTC.

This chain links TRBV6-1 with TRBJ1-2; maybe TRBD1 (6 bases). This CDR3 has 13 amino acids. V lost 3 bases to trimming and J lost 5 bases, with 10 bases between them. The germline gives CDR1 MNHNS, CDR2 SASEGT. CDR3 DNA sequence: TGTGCCAGCAGTGACAGGGGATGGTATGGCTACACCTTC. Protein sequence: CASSDRGWYGYTF.

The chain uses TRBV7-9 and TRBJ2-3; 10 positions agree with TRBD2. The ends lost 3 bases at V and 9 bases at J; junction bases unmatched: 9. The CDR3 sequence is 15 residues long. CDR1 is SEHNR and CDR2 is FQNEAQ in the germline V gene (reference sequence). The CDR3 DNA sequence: TGTGCCAGCAGCTTCGGTAGCGGGGGGCTGAAGACGCAGTATTTT. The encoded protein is CASSFGSGGLKTQYF.

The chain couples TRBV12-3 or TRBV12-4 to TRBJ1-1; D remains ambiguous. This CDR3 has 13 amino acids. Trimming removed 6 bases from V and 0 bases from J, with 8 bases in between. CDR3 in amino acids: CASRSRLNTEAFF. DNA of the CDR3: TGTGCCAGCAGATCACGGTTGAACACTGAAGCTTTCTTT.

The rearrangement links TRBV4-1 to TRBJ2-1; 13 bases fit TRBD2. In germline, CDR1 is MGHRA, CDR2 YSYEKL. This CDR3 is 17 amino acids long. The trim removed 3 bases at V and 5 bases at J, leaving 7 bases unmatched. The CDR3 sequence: CASSQEPGLAGNNEQFF. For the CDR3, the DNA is TGCGCCAGCAGCCAGGAACCGGGACTAGCGGGAAACAATGAGCAGTTCTTC.

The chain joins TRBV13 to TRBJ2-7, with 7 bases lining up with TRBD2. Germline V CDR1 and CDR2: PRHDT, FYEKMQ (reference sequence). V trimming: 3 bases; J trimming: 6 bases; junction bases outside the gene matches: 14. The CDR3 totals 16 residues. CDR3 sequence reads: CASSLLRTATGGEQYF. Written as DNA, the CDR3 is TGTGCCAGCAGCTTGCTTCGAACTGCTACGGGAGGCGAGCAGTACTTC.